The clone carrying this T cell receptor beta chain was seen just once. Antigen unknown. The junction differs from germline at one of its ends, possibly a read error. Produced via immunoSEQ multiplex PCR; TCRdb's table is partial and in-frame only. The sample has about 2.2 million clones, roughly 93% seen once. The CDR3 consists of 15 residues. Germline V gene sequence: CDR1 SGHTA, CDR2 FQGTGA. This record belongs to a study of shared clonotypes between healthy human individuals. About the study: Sampling drew on donors who were a couple of women and a few men aged 18 to 49. Study results and limitations: Relative to clonotypes present in all four donors, those not shared had lower generation probabilities. Of the naive CD4 clonotypes, around 5% were shared across a handful of donors. Estimated richness values were generally larger in naive subsets than in memory subsets.

Naive CD8 isolation took CD45RO-negative cells positively selected for CCR7 and excluded terminally differentiated effector memory CD45RA+ cells. This sequence joins TRBV7-3 and TRBJ2-3; TRBD1 matches 8 bases. This sequence was found in a man between 18 and 35 years old in good health. Some clones in this sample may be carry-over from other donors' samples. Sequenced material: naive CD8+ T cells from PBMCs. The CDR3 coding sequence is TGTGCCAGCAGCGTAACAGGGGGACACACAGATACGCAGTATTTT. Translation gives CASSVTGGHTDTQYF.